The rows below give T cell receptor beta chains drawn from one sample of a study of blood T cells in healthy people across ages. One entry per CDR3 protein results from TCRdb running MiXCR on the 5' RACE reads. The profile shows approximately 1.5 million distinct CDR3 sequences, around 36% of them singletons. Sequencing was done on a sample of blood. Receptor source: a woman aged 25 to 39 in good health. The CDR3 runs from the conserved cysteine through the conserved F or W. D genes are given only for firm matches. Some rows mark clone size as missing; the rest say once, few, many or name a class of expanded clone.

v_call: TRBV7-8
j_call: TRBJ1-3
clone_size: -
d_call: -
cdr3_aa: CASLEGFSGNTIYF
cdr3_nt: TGTGCCAGCCTGGAGGGTTTCTCTGGAAACACCATATATTTT

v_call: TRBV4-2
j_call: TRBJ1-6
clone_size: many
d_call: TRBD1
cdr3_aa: CASSQDRGQGSPLHF
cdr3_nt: TGTGCCAGCAGCCAAGATAGGGGGCAGGGATCACCCCTCCACTTT

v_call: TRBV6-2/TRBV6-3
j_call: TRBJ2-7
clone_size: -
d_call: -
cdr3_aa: CATRVAAYEQYF
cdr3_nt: TGTGCCACCAGGGTAGCGGCCTACGAGCAGTACTTC

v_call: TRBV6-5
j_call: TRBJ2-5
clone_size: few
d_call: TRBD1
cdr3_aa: CASSYSGQRQETQYF
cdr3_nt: TGTGCCAGCAGTTACTCGGGACAGCGCCAAGAGACCCAGTACTTC

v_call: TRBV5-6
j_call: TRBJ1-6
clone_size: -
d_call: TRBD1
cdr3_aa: CASSFRTGQKNSPLHF
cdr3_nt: TGTGCCAGCAGCTTTCGTACGGGACAGAAAAATTCACCCCTCCACTTT

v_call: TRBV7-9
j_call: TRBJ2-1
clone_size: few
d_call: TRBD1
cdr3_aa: CASSWPGQGYNEQFF
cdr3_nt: TGTGCCAGCAGCTGGCCGGGACAGGGATACAATGAGCAGTTCTTC

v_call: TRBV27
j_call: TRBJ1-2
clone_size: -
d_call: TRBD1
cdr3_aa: CASRWAGDSYGYTF
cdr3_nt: TGTGCCAGCAGGTGGGCAGGGGACAGCTATGGCTACACCTTC

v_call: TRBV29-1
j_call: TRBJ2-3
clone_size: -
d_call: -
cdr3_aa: CSVPQGVLSNTQYF
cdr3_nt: TGCAGCGTTCCCCAAGGGGTTTTGAGTAATACGCAGTATTTT

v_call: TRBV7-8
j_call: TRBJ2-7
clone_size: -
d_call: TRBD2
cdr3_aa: CASSSERGRAYEQYF
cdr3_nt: TGTGCCAGCAGCTCCGAACGCGGGAGGGCCTACGAGCAGTACTTC

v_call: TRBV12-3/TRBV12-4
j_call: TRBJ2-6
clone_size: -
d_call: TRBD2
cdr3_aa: CASRRGLAGDSRANVLTF
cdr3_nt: TGTGCCAGCAGGCGGGGACTAGCGGGCGACTCTAGGGCCAACGTCCTGACTTTC

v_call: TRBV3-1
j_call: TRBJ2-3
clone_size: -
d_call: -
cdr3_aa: CASTLGGYFTDTQYF
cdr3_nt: TGTGCCAGCACCCTGGGGGGATACTTCACGGATACGCAGTATTTT

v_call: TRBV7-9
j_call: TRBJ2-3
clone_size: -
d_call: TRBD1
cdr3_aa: CASSRNRGQTQYF
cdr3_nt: TGTGCCAGCAGCCGAAACAGGGGGCAGACGCAGTATTTT

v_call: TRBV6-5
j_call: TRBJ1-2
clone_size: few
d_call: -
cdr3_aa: CVSSYSSAGPWSGYTF
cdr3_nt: TGTGTCAGCAGTTACTCGAGCGCAGGGCCTTGGAGTGGCTACACCTTC

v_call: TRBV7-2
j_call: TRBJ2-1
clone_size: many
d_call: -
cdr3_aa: CASSLTSAYNEQFF
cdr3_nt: TGTGCCAGCAGCTTGACCAGTGCCTACAATGAGCAGTTCTTC

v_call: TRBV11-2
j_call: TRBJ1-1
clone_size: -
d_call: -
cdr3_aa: CASSYPWGTFGSEAFF
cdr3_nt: TGTGCCAGCAGCTACCCTTGGGGGACATTTGGTAGTGAAGCTTTCTTT

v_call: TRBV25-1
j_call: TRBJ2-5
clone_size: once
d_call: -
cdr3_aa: CAAEAEETQYF
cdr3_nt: TGTGCCGCAGAGGCTGAGGAGACCCAGTACTTC

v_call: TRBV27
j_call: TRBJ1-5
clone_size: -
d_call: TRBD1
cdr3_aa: CASSSGTDANQPQHF
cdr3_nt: TGTGCCAGCAGTTCCGGGACAGACGCTAATCAGCCCCAGCATTTT

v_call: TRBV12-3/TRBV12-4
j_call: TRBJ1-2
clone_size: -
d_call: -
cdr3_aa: CASSFSRGEGGYTF
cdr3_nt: TGTGCCAGCAGTTTTTCCCGGGGAGAAGGGGGCTACACCTTC